The next 21 T cell receptor beta chains were all read from a single sample in a study of T-cell memory formation after mild COVID-19. TCRdb itself ran the 5' RACE reads through MiXCR, one entry per CDR3 protein. The table has just over 350,000 distinct CDR3 sequences, approximately 14% seen once. Sequenced: PBMCs or a T cell subset sorted from them (not recorded which). These receptors were taken from a man between 18 and 35 years old who had mild COVID-19 (a few samples of this study predate the infection). Cell type and time point are not known.

This clonotype was counted between two and nine times. The chain combines TRBV11-2 with TRBJ2-3; TRBD1 agrees at 7 bases. This CDR3 is built from 15 residues. J gave up 0 bases and V 5 bases, and 5 bases lay outside the gene matches. CDR1 and CDR2 from the germline V gene are SGHAT and FQNNGV. CDR3 sequence: CASSPWTGSTDTQYF. CDR3 nucleotide sequence: TGTGCCAGCAGCCCATGGACAGGAAGCACAGATACGCAGTATTTT.

The chain uses TRBV7-6 and TRBJ2-1; D not resolved. Germline V gene data show CDR1 as SGHVS and CDR2 as FNYEAQ. The V end was cut by 7 bases, the J end by 3 bases, with 16 bases between. The CDR3 covers 15 residues. Here the CDR3 reads CASTTPDGFYNEQFF. The DNA of the CDR3 is TGTGCCAGCACCACCCCGGACGGATTCTACAATGAGCAGTTCTTC.

This chain connects TRBV25-1 to TRBJ1-1, with a possible D match to TRBD1 (5 bases). The V gene lost 1 base and the J gene lost 4 bases, with 7 bases spanning the gap. The CDR3 is made up of 13 amino acids. Germline CDR1 and CDR2: MGHDK and SYGVNS. The CDR3 DNA reads TGTGCCAGCAGTGAATTTGGGGCCACTGAAGCTTTCTTT. Amino acids: CASSEFGATEAFF.

This rearrangement joins TRBV4-1 to TRBJ2-5; D gene ambiguous. Trimming pared 1 base from V and 4 bases from J, leaving 10 bases between. Looked up from germline, CDR1 is MGHRA and CDR2 is YSYEKL. The CDR3 totals 14 residues. This CDR3 reads CASSQVGVRETQYF. CDR3 coding DNA: TGCGCCAGCAGCCAAGTTGGGGTCCGAGAGACCCAGTACTTC.

This clonotype was detected once. The rearrangement joins TRBV7-2 to TRBJ2-1; D not certain. V lost 8 bases to trimming and J lost 8 bases, with 10 bases between them. The CDR3 contains 11 residues. Germline V gene sequence: CDR1 SGHTA, CDR2 FQGNSA. The CDR3: CASFDNHEQFF. CDR3 in DNA: TGTGCCAGCTTTGATAACCATGAGCAGTTCTTC.

The chain recombines TRBV20-1 with TRBJ2-3; D may be TRBD1 (6 bases). Trimming removed 5 bases at V and 4 bases at J, with 13 bases between. The germline CDR1 and CDR2 sequences are DFQATT and SNEGSKA (reference sequence). The CDR3 sequence is 13 residues long. CDR3 region: CSAAPGASDTQYF. CDR3 coding DNA: TGCAGTGCTGCCCCAGGGGCGTCAGATACGCAGTATTTT.

V gene TRBV6-2 or TRBV6-3 combines with J gene TRBJ2-1; D perhaps matches TRBD2 (5 bases). V was pared by 6 bases and J by 3 bases, with 21 bases between. Germline V gene lookup returns CDR1 MNHEY and CDR2 SVGEGT. CDR3 size: 17 residues. CDR3 nucleotide sequence: TGTGCCAGCAGCCCAACCTTAGCGCGCAACTTCTACAATGAGCAGTTCTTC. As protein: CASSPTLARNFYNEQFF.

The chain joins TRBV28 to TRBJ1-3; 7 nucleotides align to TRBD1. The germline CDR1 and CDR2 sequences are MDHEN and SYDVKM. V lost 11 bases to trimming and J lost 5 bases; unmatched junction nucleotides: 9. The CDR3 totals 13 residues. The CDR3 DNA is TGTGCCGGCCAGACAGGGTTTAGAAACACCATATATTTT. This encodes CAGQTGFRNTIYF. Looking up the rest from reference TRBV28 and TRBJ1-3 gives the full variable domain: DVKVTQSSRYLVKRTGEKVFLECVQDMDHENMFWYRQDPGLGLRLIYFSYDVKMKEKGDIPEGYSVSREKKERFSLILESASTNQTSMYLCAGQTGFRNTIYFGEGSWLTVV.

The gene calls are TRBV5-1 and TRBJ2-5; 7 bases fit TRBD1. The CDR3 covers 13 residues. CDR1 SGHRS and CDR2 YFSETQ come from the germline V gene. With V trimmed by 6 bases and J by 2 bases, 4 bases remained unmatched. The CDR3 region has the DNA TGCGCCAGCATCGGGACAGCACAAGAGACCCAGTACTTC. Its translation is CASIGTAQETQYF.

This clonotype showed up just a few times. This sequence joins TRBV24-1 and TRBJ1-2; 7 bases align to TRBD1. This CDR3 spans 15 amino acids. Germline values: CDR1 KGHDR, CDR2 SFDVKD. Losses at the gene ends were 4 bases for V and 2 bases for J; bases not matched to a gene: 6. The CDR3 loop reads CATSDPETGNYGYTF. The CDR3 nucleotides are TGTGCCACCAGTGACCCAGAGACAGGGAACTATGGCTACACCTTC.

On this clonotype itself: The junction and the germline gene differ at one end; a read error may be behind it. As DNA, the CDR3 is TGTGCCAGTAGCTTAACGCCAGGGGACTATGGCTACACCTTC. Translation gives CASSLTPGDYGYTF. This sequence joins TRBV7-8 and TRBJ1-2; possible D gene TRBD1, 6 bases. This CDR3 spans 14 amino acids. Per the germline V gene, CDR1 is SGHVS and CDR2 is FQNEAQ.

This clonotype was observed many times. V usage is TRBV20-1 and J usage is TRBJ2-7; 7 nucleotides agree with TRBD1. CDR1 is DFQATT, CDR2 SNEGSKA, per germline (reference sequence). V lost 3 bases to trimming and J lost 6 bases; unmatched junction nucleotides: 11. The length of the CDR3 is 14 residues. DNA for the CDR3: TGCAGTGCTAGGAGCGACAGGGTCGAGAGCGAGCAGTACGTC. It encodes CSARSDRVESEQYV.

This chain uses TRBV2 with TRBJ2-1, with unresolved D. V lost 1 base and J 0 bases, leaving 13 bases between the germline ends. The CDR3 sequence is 17 residues long. CDR1 is SNHLY and CDR2 is FYNNEI in the germline V gene. As DNA, the CDR3 is TGTGCCAGCAGTGAAGGTAGCCGGTTAAGCTCCTACAATGAGCAGTTCTTC. Its protein is CASSEGSRLSSYNEQFF.

This clonotype was found a few times. The chain combines TRBV7-9 with TRBJ1-3; D might be TRBD1 (6 bases). The CDR3 covers 15 residues. Trimming shortened V by 5 bases and J by 3 bases, and 14 bases separated the two germline ends. Germline CDR1 is SEHNR and CDR2 is FQNEAQ (reference sequence). CDR3 in amino acids: CASSQTGLDGNTIYF. As DNA, the CDR3 is TGTGCCAGCAGCCAGACAGGTCTGGATGGAAACACCATATATTTT.

The rearrangement links TRBV4-2 to TRBJ1-5; 10 bases are shared with TRBD1. The CDR3 has 14 amino acids. The V gene end was trimmed by 4 bases and the J gene end by 5 bases; junction bases not matched to a gene: 2. Germline CDR1 LGHNA, CDR2 YNFKEQ. CDR3 DNA sequence: TGTGCCAGCAGCCCCGACAGGGGGCATCAGCCCCAGCATTTT. It specifies CASSPDRGHQPQHF.

This clonotype was observed many times. The chain uses TRBV5-1 and TRBJ2-2, with D uncertain. The ends were cut back, 4 bases at V and 6 bases at J, with 16 bases in the middle. The V gene's germline CDR1 is SGHRS and CDR2 YFSETQ. The CDR3 spans 15 residues. CDR3 nucleotide sequence: TGCGCCAGCAGCCTGTCCCTTGTTCCATCCGGGGAGCTGTTTTTT. This translates into CASSLSLVPSGELFF.

This clonotype was observed many times. The chain uses TRBV7-2 and TRBJ1-5, with D possibly being TRBD1 (5 bases). Deletions cut 4 bases from V and 1 base from J, with 11 bases between. Germline CDR1 is SGHTA and CDR2 is FQGNSA. The CDR3 spans 15 residues. The CDR3 protein is CASSSQVASNQPQHF. Written as DNA, the CDR3 is TGTGCCAGCAGCTCACAGGTCGCGAGCAATCAGCCCCAGCATTTT.

This clonotype was counted only a few times. The rearrangement links TRBV28 to TRBJ2-5; TRBD2 agrees at 9 bases. The CDR3 is made up of 16 amino acids. Looked up from germline, CDR1 is MDHEN and CDR2 is SYDVKM. Trimming at V came to 5 bases and at J to 4 bases, leaving 11 bases not matched to a gene. CDR3 in DNA: TGTGCCAGCAGTCCTATGAGAGCGGGGGGTGTAGAGACCCAGTACTTC. As protein: CASSPMRAGGVETQYF.

This clonotype was seen a few times. The chain has TRBV7-2 and TRBJ2-1; TRBD1 matches at 8 bases. Germline V gene data show CDR1 as SGHTA and CDR2 as FQGNSA. This CDR3 spans 16 amino acids. Trimming removed 5 bases from V and 6 bases from J; junction bases left unmatched: 12. This CDR3 reads CASSDQPTGTGNEQFF. In DNA, the CDR3 is TGTGCCAGCAGCGACCAGCCAACAGGGACAGGCAATGAGCAGTTCTTC.

This clonotype occurred a few times. The chain has TRBV7-6 and TRBJ2-7; a weak D match, TRBD1 (6 bases). Germline lookup yields CDR1 SGHVS and CDR2 FNYEAQ. There are 13 residues in the CDR3. V lost 5 bases, J lost 3 bases, and 11 bases lay in between. This CDR3 is CASSRGTNYEQYF. The CDR3 DNA reads as TGTGCCAGCAGCAGGGGGACAAACTACGAGCAGTACTTC.

The chain carries TRBV29-1 and TRBJ2-1, with TRBD2 matching over 12 bases. Germline loops: CDR1 SQVTM, CDR2 ANQGSEA. This CDR3 is 15 amino acids long. J gave up 1 base and V 6 bases, and 4 bases lay outside the gene matches. This CDR3 is CSVRTSGASYNEQFF. Here the CDR3 DNA reads TGCAGCGTCCGGACTAGCGGGGCGTCCTACAATGAGCAGTTCTTC.